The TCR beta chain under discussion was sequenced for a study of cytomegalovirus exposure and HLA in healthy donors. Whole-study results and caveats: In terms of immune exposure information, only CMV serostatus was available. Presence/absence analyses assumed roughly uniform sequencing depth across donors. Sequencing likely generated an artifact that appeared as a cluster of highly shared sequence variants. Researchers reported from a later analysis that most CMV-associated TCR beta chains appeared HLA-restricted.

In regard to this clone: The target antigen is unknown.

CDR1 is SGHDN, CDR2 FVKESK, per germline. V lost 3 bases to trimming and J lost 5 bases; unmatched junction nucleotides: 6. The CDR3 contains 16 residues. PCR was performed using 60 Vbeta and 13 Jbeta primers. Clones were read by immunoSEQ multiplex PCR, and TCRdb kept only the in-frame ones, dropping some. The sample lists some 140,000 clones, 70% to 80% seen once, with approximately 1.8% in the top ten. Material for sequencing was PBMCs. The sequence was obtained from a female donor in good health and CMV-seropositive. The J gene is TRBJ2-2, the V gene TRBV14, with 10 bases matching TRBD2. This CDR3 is CASSHSSGRGTGELFF. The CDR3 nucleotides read TGTGCCAGCAGCCACTCTAGCGGGAGAGGTACCGGGGAGCTGTTTTTT.